The T cell receptor beta chain described here comes from a study of beta chain features in type 1 diabetes. About this clone: The antigen remains undetermined.

Findings and limits, study-wide: A closer apparent resemblance between naive, central memory and Treg TCRB repertoires was seen in patients than in healthy donors. Junctions at VDJ sites from type 1 diabetes patients had fewer insertions and more deletions. PCR may have favored shorter templates equally in patients and controls.

Expressed TCRB transcripts were sequenced after all isolated RNA was converted to cDNA. TCRdb's table, derived via immunoSEQ multiplex PCR, lists solely in-frame clones and lacks some. This table holds 200,000 to 250,000 clones, about 26% found once. Every participating donor gave one draw, a heparinised blood sample averaging around 100 mL. Germline CDR1 and CDR2: SEHNR and FQNEAQ (reference sequence). The CDR3 contains 16 residues. Trimming cost V 5 bases and J 2 bases; bases outside gene matches: 9. The chain has TRBV7-9 and TRBJ2-1; 7 positions agree with TRBD1. Sequenced sample: central memory CD4+ T cells from blood. The sequence derives from a young man in good health. This CDR3 is CASSRSTGTAYNEQFF. For the CDR3, the DNA is TGTGCCAGCAGCCGATCTACCGGGACAGCCTACAATGAGCAGTTCTTC.